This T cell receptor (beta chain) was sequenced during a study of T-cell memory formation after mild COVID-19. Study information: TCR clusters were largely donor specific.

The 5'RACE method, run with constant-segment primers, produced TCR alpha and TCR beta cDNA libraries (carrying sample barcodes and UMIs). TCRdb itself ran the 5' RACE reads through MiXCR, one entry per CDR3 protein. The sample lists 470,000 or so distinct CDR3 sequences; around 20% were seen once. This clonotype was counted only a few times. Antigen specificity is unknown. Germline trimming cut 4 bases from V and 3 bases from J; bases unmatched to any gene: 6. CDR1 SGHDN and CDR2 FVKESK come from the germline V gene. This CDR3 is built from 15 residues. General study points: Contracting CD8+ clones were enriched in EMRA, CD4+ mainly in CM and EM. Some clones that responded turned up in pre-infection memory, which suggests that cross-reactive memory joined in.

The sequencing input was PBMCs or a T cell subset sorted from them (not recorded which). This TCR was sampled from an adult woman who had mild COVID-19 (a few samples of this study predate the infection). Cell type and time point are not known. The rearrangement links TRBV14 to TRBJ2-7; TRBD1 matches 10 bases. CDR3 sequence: CASSLRDRGIYEQYF. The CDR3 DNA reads TGTGCCAGCAGCCTCCGGGACAGGGGAATCTACGAGCAGTACTTC.